These 18 T cell receptor beta chains share one sample of origin, sequenced in a study of post-analysis software for immune sequencing data (dated by TCRdb to about 2015). The study at large found these results: Significantly higher frequencies in patients than in controls were found for five TRBV segments, including TRBV5-6, TRBV5-1 and TRBV20-1.

These receptors' targets are unknown. The method behind the library was PCR. The reads were generated on an Illumina HiSeq 2500. Unique molecular identifiers were incorporated into TCR beta cDNA libraries to reduce PCR and sequencing biases. TCRdb reprocessed the public reads (quality trimming at Q25 with fastp, clone calling with MiXCR) and kept in-frame beta chains. Identical CDR3 protein sequences are pooled into one entry, listed with their most common genes and DNA. The sample has approximately 440,000 distinct CDR3 sequences on record, roughly 45% of them singletons. 9.5% to 13% of the sample belongs to the ten largest clones. Sequenced sample: blood. The receptors originated from a girl aged 5-17 years with multiple sclerosis.

The chain is built from TRBV10-3 and TRBJ1-2; TRBD1 aligns across 7 bases. Germline CDR1 and CDR2: ENHRY and SYGVKD. The CDR3 has 14 amino acids. With V trimmed by 3 bases and J by 4 bases, 5 bases remained unmatched. The CDR3 here is CAISDLTGSYGYTF. DNA of the CDR3: TGTGCCATCAGTGATCTGACAGGGAGCTATGGCTACACCTTC.

This clonotype appeared a few times. V usage is TRBV28 and J usage is TRBJ2-1; possibly TRBD1 for D (6 bases). Germline loops: CDR1 MDHEN, CDR2 SYDVKM. The V gene lost 5 bases and the J gene lost 2 bases, with 16 bases spanning the gap. CDR3 length: 16 residues. This chain's CDR3 is CASSLPGQRPYNEQFF. The CDR3 region has the DNA TGTGCCAGCAGTCTTCCAGGACAGAGGCCCTACAATGAGCAGTTCTTC. The variable domain in full, completed from reference TRBV28 and TRBJ2-1, reads DVKVTQSSRYLVKRTGEKVFLECVQDMDHENMFWYRQDPGLGLRLIYFSYDVKMKEKGDIPEGYSVSREKKERFSLILESASTNQTSMYLCASSLPGQRPYNEQFFGPGTRLTVL.

The rearrangement joins TRBV29-1 to TRBJ2-5, with D possibly TRBD2 on 5 matching bases. CDR3 length: 10 residues. Germline CDR1 and CDR2: SQVTM and ANQGSEA. The germline V and J ends were trimmed by 4 bases and 11 bases, with 11 bases remaining between them. The CDR3 coding sequence is TGCAGCGTTGGGACTGCTGAGCAGTACTTC. Amino acids: CSVGTAEQYF.

This clonotype showed up just a few times. The rearrangement uses TRBV10-3 and TRBJ2-3; 7 positions match TRBD1. The CDR3 has 13 residues. Unmatched junction bases numbered 7, after V lost 11 bases and J lost 2 bases. Germline V CDR1 and CDR2: ENHRY, SYGVKD. The CDR3 DNA is TGTGCCGTCGGGACAGAGATCACAGATACGCAGTATTTT. Its translation is CAVGTEITDTQYF.

This clonotype was counted only a few times. The chain employs TRBV29-1 and TRBJ1-2; perhaps TRBD1 as D (5 bases). Trimming shortened V by 2 bases and J by 1 base, and 11 bases separated the two germline ends. This CDR3 comprises 14 residues. Germline V gene sequence: CDR1 SQVTM, CDR2 ANQGSEA. The CDR3 coding sequence is TGCAGCGTTGAAAGGGCGACAGATAACTATGGCTACACCTTC. This codes for CSVERATDNYGYTF.

The chain uses TRBV10-3 and TRBJ1-1; D uncertain. The CDR3 runs 13 residues. Germline CDR1 and CDR2: ENHRY and SYGVKD. The V gene lost 0 bases and the J gene lost 1 base, with 3 bases spanning the gap. In nucleotides, the CDR3 is TGTGCCATCAGTGAGTCACAGAACACTGAAGCTTTCTTT. Residues: CAISESQNTEAFF.

This clonotype has a single count. V is TRBV28 and J is TRBJ1-4; tentatively, D is TRBD1 (5 bases). V was clipped by 6 bases and J by 8 bases, with 16 bases between them. The CDR3 covers 14 residues. Germline CDR1 is MDHEN and CDR2 is SYDVKM. CDR3 region: CASRTGPEGEKLFF. In DNA form, the CDR3 reads TGTGCCAGCAGGACGGGCCCGGAGGGGGAAAAACTGTTTTTT.

This clonotype was recorded once. The V call is TRBV11-2, the J call TRBJ2-5; D could derive from TRBD1 or TRBD2 (5 bases each). CDR1 SGHAT and CDR2 FQNNGV come from the germline V gene. V shed 5 bases and J shed 5 bases, with 18 bases lying between them. The CDR3 is made up of 15 amino acids. For the CDR3, the DNA is TGTGCCAGCAGCGCAGCGCTCGGGACCCTTGAGACCCAGTACTTC. It yields the protein CASSAALGTLETQYF.

This clonotype was detected only a few times. A junction boundary mismatches the germline segment, possibly from a read error. The chain links TRBV7-7 to TRBJ2-6; unclear D gene. From germline, CDR1 is SSHAT and CDR2 FNYEAQ (reference sequence). This CDR3 region has 14 residues. In nucleotides, the CDR3 is TGTGCTAGCAGCCCCGGCTATGGGGCCAACGTCCTGACTTTC. Translated: CASSPGYGANVLTF.

V gene TRBV7-2 combines with J gene TRBJ1-4, with a tentative D call TRBD1 (5 bases). Trimming pared 4 bases from V and 3 bases from J, leaving 12 bases between. The CDR3 is 15 residues long. Germline loops: CDR1 SGHTA, CDR2 FQGNSA. The DNA for the CDR3 is TGTGCCAGCAGCTCGACTCGGGGCTCTAATGAAAAACTGTTTTTT. Residues: CASSSTRGSNEKLFF.

This clonotype was counted between two and nine times. The V and J genes are TRBV5-1 and TRBJ1-2; D unclear. Germline CDR1 is SGHRS and CDR2 is YFSETQ. CDR3 length: 14 residues. V was pared by 0 bases and J by 2 bases, with 8 bases between. The CDR3 sequence is CASSLAPGNYGYTF. CDR3 coding DNA: TGCGCCAGCAGCTTGGCCCCGGGAAACTATGGCTACACCTTC. Full variable domain (outside the CDR3, taken from reference TRBV5-1 and TRBJ1-2): KAGVTQTPRYLIKTRGQQVTLSCSPISGHRSVSWYQQTPGQGLQFLFEYFSETQRNKGNFPGRFSGRQFSNSRSEMNVSTLELGDSALYLCASSLAPGNYGYTFGSGTRLTVV.

This clonotype has a handful of counts. The chain joins TRBV10-3 to TRBJ2-7; the match to TRBD1 covers 11 bases. The CDR3 is 14 amino acids. V shed 6 bases and J 0 bases; nucleotides not matched to a gene: 1. Germline loops: CDR1 ENHRY, CDR2 SYGVKD. CDR3 residues: CAIRGTGGSYEQYF. In DNA form, the CDR3 reads TGTGCCATCAGAGGGACAGGGGGCTCCTACGAGCAGTACTTC.

This sequence joins TRBV20-1 and TRBJ1-1; D is unresolved. The CDR3 loop spans 14 amino acids. The V end lost 0 bases, the J end lost 1 base, and 9 bases lay between the germline ends. The germline CDR1 and CDR2 sequences are DFQATT and SNEGSKA (reference sequence). CDR3 sequence reads: CSARDRSANTEAFF. The CDR3 DNA sequence: TGCAGTGCTAGAGATCGCTCTGCGAACACTGAAGCTTTCTTT.

The V gene is TRBV20-1, the J gene TRBJ2-5, with no clear D. The CDR3 has 11 amino acids. From germline, CDR1 is DFQATT and CDR2 SNEGSKA (reference sequence). The V end was cut by 5 bases, the J end by 3 bases, with 7 bases between. CDR3 sequence (DNA): TGCAGTGCTGGCTTGAAAGAGACCCAGTACTTC. Amino acids: CSAGLKETQYF.

The CDR3 DNA reads as TGTGCCAGCAGTCATCTAGCGGGAACCTCCTACGAGCAGTACTTC. This gives the protein CASSHLAGTSYEQYF. The chain combines TRBV7-2 with TRBJ2-7; 9 nucleotides line up with TRBD2. J was trimmed by 0 bases and V by 6 bases; bases with no gene match: 6. This CDR3 contains 15 residues. Germline V CDR1 and CDR2: SGHTA, FQGNSA. Full variable domain (rest looked up from reference TRBV7-2 and TRBJ2-7): GAGVSQSPSNKVTEKGKDVELRCDPISGHTALYWYRQSLGQGLEFLIYFQGNSAPDKSGLPSDRFSAERTGGSVSTLTIQRTQQEDSAVYLCASSHLAGTSYEQYFGPGTRLTVT.

This chain joins TRBV10-2 and TRBJ2-5; D is unclear. The DNA matches TRBJ2-7 better at its end, which makes the J call doubtful. Germline-derived CDR1 and CDR2 are WSHSY and SAAADI. The CDR3 sequence is 13 residues long. The CDR3, as DNA: TGCGCCAGCAGTGAGTCGACGATCTACGAGCAGTACTTC. It translates to CASSESTIYEQYF.

V and J are TRBV4-3 and TRBJ2-3; 7 positions match TRBD2. The V gene end was trimmed by 0 bases and the J gene end by 4 bases; junction bases not matched to a gene: 4. Germline CDR1 is LGHNA and CDR2 is YSLEER. This CDR3 is built from 15 residues. In DNA form, the CDR3 reads TGCGCCAGCAGCCAAGACGTGGGGGGGTCAGATACGCAGTATTTT. Amino acids: CASSQDVGGSDTQYF.

Only a few counts were recorded for this clonotype. The rearrangement links TRBV10-3 to TRBJ2-7, with D perhaps TRBD2 (5 bases). The germline CDR1 and CDR2 sequences are ENHRY and SYGVKD. This CDR3 has 15 residues. V was shortened by 0 bases and J by 3 bases, with 12 bases between the two germline ends. CDR3 sequence reads: CAISESASHSYEQYF. CDR3 DNA sequence: TGTGCCATCAGTGAGTCGGCTAGCCATAGCTACGAGCAGTACTTC.